Listed here are 19 T cell receptor beta chains from one sample, sequenced in a study of patients and donors after allogeneic stem cell transplantation. A single record per CDR3 protein comes from TCRdb applying MiXCR to the RT-PCR reads. The sample includes around 9,900 distinct CDR3 sequences, 5.9% of them seen just once. The source material was blood, either unsorted or a sorted T cell fraction (not recorded which). Receptors were obtained from a human donor who was either an allogeneic HSCT recipient or a stem cell or donor lymphocyte infusion donor (not recorded which). It is not recorded whose cells these are; they may come from a transplant donor.

This clonotype qualifies as medium-sized. J is TRBJ1-6 and V is TRBV9; D may be TRBD1 (5 bases). The CDR3 is made up of 16 amino acids. The V gene's germline CDR1 is SGDLS and CDR2 YYNGEE. Trimming took 0 bases from V and 9 from J, leaving 16 bases between them. The CDR3: CASSVVGDQRTSPLHF. For the CDR3, the DNA is TGTGCCAGCAGCGTAGTCGGGGACCAGCGGACTTCACCCCTCCACTTT. The complete variable domain, with remaining parts taken from reference TRBV9 and TRBJ1-6, reads DSGVTQTPKHLITATGQRVTLRCSPRSGDLSVYWYQQSLDQGLQFLIQYYNGEERAKGNILERFSAQQFPDLHSELNLSSLELGDSALYFCASSVVGDQRTSPLHFGNGTRLTVT.

Sample share makes this clonotype large (0.1 to 1%). The CDR3 sequence: CASKPGQGIYGEKLFF. The CDR3 nucleotides are TGTGCCAGCAAACCGGGACAGGGTATCTACGGCGAAAAACTGTTTTTT. The genes are TRBV12-3 or TRBV12-4 and TRBJ1-4; 9 nucleotides align to TRBD1. The CDR3 consists of 16 residues. V shed 7 bases, J shed 8 bases, and the junction held 14 bases outside the gene matches.

This clonotype has at least ten counts. This chain joins TRBV7-6 and TRBJ1-1, with a possible D match to TRBD1 (6 bases). This CDR3 has 15 residues. V gave up 1 base and J gave up 7 bases, with 16 bases separating them. Germline assignment: CDR1 SGHVS and CDR2 FNYEAQ. The CDR3, as DNA: TGTGCCAGCAGCTTAGGGGGAGGCGGGGGCGGTGAAGCTTTCTTT. Protein product: CASSLGGGGGGEAFF. The complete variable domain, with remaining parts taken from reference TRBV7-6 and TRBJ1-1, reads GAGVSQSPRYKVTKRGQDVALRCDPISGHVSLYWYRQALGQGPEFLTYFNYEAQQDKSGLPNDRFSAERPEGSISTLTIQRTEQRDSAMYRCASSLGGGGGGEAFFGQGTRLTVV.

In this sample, this clonotype turned up many times. The CDR3 loop is CATSDRHEQYF. In DNA, the CDR3 is TGTGCCACCAGTGACCGCCACGAGCAGTACTTC. This chain uses TRBV24-1 with TRBJ2-7; D gene uncertain. The V gene lost 4 bases and the J gene lost 5 bases, with 5 bases spanning the gap. Per the germline V gene, CDR1 is KGHDR and CDR2 is SFDVKD. The CDR3 totals 11 residues.

This clonotype was recorded many times. This chain connects TRBV4-2 to TRBJ1-4; TRBD1 is a possible D gene (5 bases). Trimming shortened V by 1 base and J by 5 bases, and 14 bases separated the two germline ends. Germline V gives CDR1 LGHNA, CDR2 YNFKEQ. This CDR3 is 16 amino acids long. The chain's CDR3 is CASSQARKTVNEKLFF. The CDR3 DNA sequence: TGTGCCAGCAGCCAAGCGAGGAAGACAGTGAATGAAAAACTGTTTTTT.

This clonotype showed up many times. One junction end does not reproduce the germline sequence, and a read error may be involved. The V call is TRBV11-2, the J call TRBJ2-4; TRBD1 might be the D (6 bases). The CDR3 runs 14 residues. Germline assignment: CDR1 SGHAT and CDR2 FQNNGV. Here the CDR3 DNA reads TGTGCCAGCAGCTTTTCACGGGGAACAGGGATAGGGGACTTC. As protein: CASSFSRGTGIGDF.

This clonotype was seen at least ten times. The V gene is TRBV2, the J gene TRBJ2-7; D is unclear. The CDR3 sequence is 14 residues long. CDR1 is SNHLY and CDR2 is FYNNEI in the germline V gene. The V end lost 5 bases, the J end lost 3 bases, and 14 bases lay between the germline ends. CDR3 amino acids: CASSSGRKSYEQYF. In nucleotides, the CDR3 is TGTGCCAGCAGTTCCGGACGGAAGAGCTACGAGCAGTACTTC. Combining the CDR3 with reference TRBV2 and TRBJ2-7 gives the whole variable domain EPEVTQTPSHQVTQMGQEVILRCVPISNHLYFYWYRQILGQKVEFLVSFYNNEISEKSEIFDDQFSVERPDGSNFTLKIRSTKLEDSAMYFCASSSGRKSYEQYFGPGTRLTVT.

The table lists this clonotype with many counts. The chain recombines TRBV18 with TRBJ2-7; D call uncertain. CDR1 and CDR2 from the germline V gene are KGHSH and LQKENI. The CDR3 contains 12 residues. The V and J ends lost 1 base and 7 bases respectively, with 8 bases between them. In DNA form, the CDR3 reads TGTGCCAGCTCACCACTAAGCAGGGAGCAGTACTTC. It specifies CASSPLSREQYF.

Comment on this clonotype: The missing conserved phenylalanine or tryptophan at the end of this CDR3 makes a read error likely. The CDR3 sequence: CSADDPGLGYNEQFS. The CDR3, as DNA: TGCAGTGCTGACGATCCGGGACTAGGCTACAATGAGCAGTTCTCC. The genes are TRBV20-1 and TRBJ2-1; 8 bases are a match to TRBD2. The CDR3 length is 15 residues. V shed 5 bases and J 3 bases; nucleotides not matched to a gene: 9. The V gene's germline CDR1 is DFQATT and CDR2 SNEGSKA (reference sequence).

This clonotype came up a few times. This sequence joins TRBV6-2 or TRBV6-3 and TRBJ2-1; 11 bases map to TRBD2. Germline CDR1 reads MNHEY; CDR2 reads SVGEGT. There are 16 residues in the CDR3. The ends lost 5 bases at V and 8 bases at J; junction bases unmatched: 11. DNA for the CDR3: TGTGCCAGCAGTAAATTAGCGGGAGGGCCTGGGTATGAGCAGTTCTTC. Protein sequence: CASSKLAGGPGYEQFF.

This clonotype was counted many times. This chain connects TRBV5-1 to TRBJ2-1, with 8 nucleotides matching TRBD2. CDR3 size: 15 residues. J gave up 8 bases and V 0 bases, and 7 bases lay outside the gene matches. Germline CDR1 SGHRS, CDR2 YFSETQ. The CDR3 is CASSLAGTRGDEQFF. The CDR3 nucleotides are TGCGCCAGCAGCTTGGCCGGGACTAGGGGCGATGAGCAGTTCTTC.

The V gene is TRBV6-2 or TRBV6-3, the J gene TRBJ2-3; 13 nucleotides agree with TRBD2. There are 16 residues in the CDR3. Looked up from germline, CDR1 is MNHEY and CDR2 is SVGEGT. J was trimmed by 4 bases and V by 5 bases; bases with no gene match: 6. The CDR3 DNA reads as TGTGCCAGCAGTAAAGGACTAGCGGGAGCGGCAGATACGCAGTATTTT. This encodes CASSKGLAGAADTQYF.

This clonotype was recorded many times. The rearrangement uses TRBV9 and TRBJ1-3; D unclear. The germline V gene has CDR1 SGDLS and CDR2 YYNGEE. The CDR3 has 14 amino acids. Trimming took off 3 bases at V and 8 bases at J, with 15 bases between the two ends. The CDR3 coding sequence is TGTGCCAGCAGCGGTGGAGTAGTTGGTGACACCATATATTTT. This gives the protein CASSGGVVGDTIYF.

Only a few counts were recorded for this clonotype. The CDR3 reads CANQYGHLLESGTDTQYF. CDR3 bases: TGTGCCAACCAGTACGGCCACTTACTAGAGAGCGGCACAGATACGCAGTATTTT. The rearrangement links TRBV6-5 to TRBJ2-3; D possibly corresponds to TRBD2 (5 bases). The V and J ends lost 10 bases and 1 base respectively, with 27 bases between them. Germline CDR1 MNHEY, CDR2 SVGAGI. The CDR3 consists of 18 residues.

This clonotype was detected ten times or more. The rearrangement uses TRBV12-3 or TRBV12-4 and TRBJ1-4, with 9 bases aligning to TRBD1. With V trimmed by 4 bases and J by 7 bases, 4 bases remained unmatched. CDR3 length: 14 residues. The CDR3, as DNA: TGTGCCAGCAGTTCAAGGACAGGGGTTGAAAAACTGTTTTTT. Translating it yields CASSSRTGVEKLFF.

This clonotype occurred a few times. The gene calls are TRBV28 and TRBJ2-7, with no clear D. The CDR3 runs to 13 residues. V was trimmed by 7 bases and J by 4 bases, leaving 14 bases between them. Germline values: CDR1 MDHEN, CDR2 SYDVKM. The CDR3 protein is CASTRSPWYEQYF. Written as DNA, the CDR3 is TGTGCCAGCACTCGGAGCCCTTGGTACGAGCAGTACTTC. The full variable domain, in which reference TRBV28 and TRBJ2-7 provide the parts outside the CDR3, is DVKVTQSSRYLVKRTGEKVFLECVQDMDHENMFWYRQDPGLGLRLIYFSYDVKMKEKGDIPEGYSVSREKKERFSLILESASTNQTSMYLCASTRSPWYEQYFGPGTRLTVT.

This clonotype was seen ten or more times. V and J are TRBV12-3 or TRBV12-4 and TRBJ2-3; 8 bases are shared with TRBD2. The V and J ends lost 3 bases and 1 base, in that order; junction bases with no gene match: 9. CDR3 length equals 17 residues. CDR3 in amino acids: CASSFFGAGVGTDTQYF. In DNA, the CDR3 is TGTGCCAGCAGTTTCTTCGGAGCGGGAGTTGGCACAGATACGCAGTATTTT.

This clonotype was found many times. The CDR3 DNA follows: TGTGCCAGCAGCTTTCGTGCCGGGACGGTCAATACTGAAGCTTTCTTT. Amino acids: CASSFRAGTVNTEAFF. V gene TRBV5-6 combines with J gene TRBJ1-1, with D possibly TRBD1 on 5 matching bases. This CDR3 comprises 16 residues. Germline lookup yields CDR1 SGHDT and CDR2 YYEEEE. V lost 2 bases and J lost 5, with 19 bases in between.

This clonotype was detected ten times or more. This chain connects TRBV20-1 to TRBJ2-7, with D possibly being TRBD2 (6 bases). The CDR3 length is 11 residues. Germline-derived CDR1 and CDR2 are DFQATT and SNEGSKA (reference sequence). Deletions cut 3 bases from V and 12 bases from J, with 15 bases between. The CDR3 DNA reads TGCAGTGCTAGCGACTTCACCGGGGGGTACTTC. Translated: CSASDFTGGYF.